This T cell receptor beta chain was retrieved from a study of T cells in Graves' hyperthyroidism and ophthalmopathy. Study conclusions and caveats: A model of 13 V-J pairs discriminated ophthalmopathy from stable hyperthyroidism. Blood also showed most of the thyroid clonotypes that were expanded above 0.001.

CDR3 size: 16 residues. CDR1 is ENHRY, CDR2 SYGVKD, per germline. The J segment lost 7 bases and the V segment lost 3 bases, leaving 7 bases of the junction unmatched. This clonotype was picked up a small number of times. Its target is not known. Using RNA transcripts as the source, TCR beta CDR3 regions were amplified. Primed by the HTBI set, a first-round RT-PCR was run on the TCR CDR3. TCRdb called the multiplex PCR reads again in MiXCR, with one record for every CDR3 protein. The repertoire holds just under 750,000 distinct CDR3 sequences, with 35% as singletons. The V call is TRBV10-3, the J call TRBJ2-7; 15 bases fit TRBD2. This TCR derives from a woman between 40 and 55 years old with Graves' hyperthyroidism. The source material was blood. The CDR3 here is CAISERTSGGAGEQYF. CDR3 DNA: TGTGCCATCAGTGAACGGACTAGCGGGGGGGCTGGAGAGCAGTACTTC.